The following is a T cell receptor (beta chain) sequence with its context. These data originate in a study of blood T cell repertoires in COVID-19. As for the study in general: Acute-phase and convalescent COVID-19 samples originated in the United States, Italy and Spain. PBMCs, B-cell-depleted T cells, or T cells provided the cDNA or gDNA that made up the material.

Original methodology: Using reference gene primer amplification, nucleated cell counts were estimated. This table comes from immunoSEQ multiplex PCR, and its TCRdb copy is limited to in-frame clones, with some not included. V and J calls and clone size are copied from that table; D and trimming were computed from the DNA. The table lists about 57,000 clones, roughly 82% of them singletons, with roughly 8.7% in the top ten. Germline CDR1 reads KGHSH; CDR2 reads LQKENI. V was pared by 0 bases and J by 4 bases, with 12 bases between. The CDR3 has 15 residues. The sample was peripheral blood. The rearrangement joins TRBV18 to TRBJ1-2; D perhaps matches TRBD1 (5 bases). This clonotype was obtained from a woman at least 80 years old with acute or convalescent COVID-19. The CDR3 loop reads CASSPPETASYGYTF. CDR3 bases: TGTGCCAGCTCACCACCTGAGACAGCTTCCTATGGCTACACCTTC.